Listed below are T cell receptor beta chains from one sample, sequenced in a study of blood T cell repertoires in COVID-19. Produced via immunoSEQ multiplex PCR; TCRdb's table is partial and in-frame only. Here the sample spans about 170,000 clones, 84% being singletons. What was sequenced was peripheral blood. The receptors come from an elderly woman with COVID-19, enrolled during active disease. CDR3s include the opening cysteine and the closing phenylalanine or tryptophan. D genes are given only for firm matches. A row's size may be missing; if present it is once, few, many or a size class.

j_call: TRBJ2-5; clone_size: .; v_call: TRBV10-2; d_call: .; cdr3_aa: CASGLTAYGTQYF; cdr3_nt: TGCGCCAGCGGACTAACGGCGTATGGGACCCAGTACTTC
j_call: TRBJ2-7; clone_size: .; v_call: TRBV6-5; d_call: TRBD1; cdr3_aa: CASSLSGQVSYEQYF; cdr3_nt: TGTGCCAGCAGTCTATCGGGACAGGTTTCCTACGAGCAGTACTTC
j_call: TRBJ1-4; clone_size: .; v_call: TRBV15; d_call: .; cdr3_aa: CATSRGFRGSGEKLFF; cdr3_nt: TGTGCCACCAGCAGAGGTTTTCGAGGTTCGGGAGAAAAACTGTTTTTT
j_call: TRBJ2-5; clone_size: .; v_call: TRBV4-1; d_call: .; cdr3_aa: CASSQDAGGETQYF; cdr3_nt: TGCGCCAGCAGCCAAGACGCAGGGGGGGAGACCCAGTACTTC
j_call: TRBJ1-2; clone_size: .; v_call: TRBV11-2; d_call: .; cdr3_aa: CASSVSRHYYGYTF; cdr3_nt: TGTGCCAGCAGCGTCAGCAGACATTACTATGGCTACACCTTC
j_call: TRBJ2-5; clone_size: .; v_call: TRBV7-3; d_call: TRBD2; cdr3_aa: CASSRTSGGETQYF; cdr3_nt: TGTGCCAGCAGCCGGACTAGCGGGGGAGAGACCCAGTACTTC
j_call: TRBJ2-7; clone_size: .; v_call: TRBV6-6; d_call: .; cdr3_aa: CASAMRPERGYEQYF; cdr3_nt: TGTGCCAGTGCGATGAGGCCGGAAAGGGGATACGAGCAGTACTTC
j_call: TRBJ2-5; clone_size: .; v_call: TRBV14; d_call: .; cdr3_aa: CASSQGLRAYQETQYF; cdr3_nt: TGTGCCAGCAGCCAAGGTCTCAGGGCGTACCAAGAGACCCAGTACTTC
j_call: TRBJ1-2; clone_size: medium-sized; v_call: TRBV11-2; d_call: .; cdr3_aa: CASSLDGVYGYTF; cdr3_nt: TGTGCCAGCAGCTTAGACGGAGTCTATGGCTACACCTTC
j_call: TRBJ1-1; clone_size: .; v_call: TRBV11-2; d_call: .; cdr3_aa: CASSFRVVPGGNTEAFF; cdr3_nt: TGTGCCAGCAGCTTCCGAGTCGTCCCCGGAGGCAACACTGAAGCTTTCTTT
j_call: TRBJ1-1; clone_size: .; v_call: TRBV24-1; d_call: .; cdr3_aa: CATHRGDTEAFF; cdr3_nt: TGTGCCACCCACCGGGGGGACACTGAAGCTTTCTTT
j_call: TRBJ2-7; clone_size: .; v_call: TRBV5-6; d_call: TRBD1; cdr3_aa: CASSTSRTGGNEQYF; cdr3_nt: TGTGCCAGCAGTACTAGTAGGACAGGGGGAAATGAGCAGTACTTC
j_call: TRBJ1-1; clone_size: .; v_call: TRBV15; d_call: .; cdr3_aa: CATSTREGFFAEAFF; cdr3_nt: TGTGCCACCAGCACCAGGGAGGGTTTTTTCGCTGAAGCTTTCTTT
j_call: TRBJ2-7; clone_size: .; v_call: TRBV3-1/TRBV3-2; d_call: .; cdr3_aa: CASSQVHFNYEQYF; cdr3_nt: TGTGCCAGCAGCCAAGTACATTTCAACTACGAGCAGTACTTC
j_call: TRBJ2-1; clone_size: once; v_call: TRBV19; d_call: .; cdr3_aa: CASVADPSYNEQFF; cdr3_nt: TGTGCCAGCGTGGCGGATCCCTCCTACAATGAGCAGTTCTTC
j_call: TRBJ1-6; clone_size: once; v_call: TRBV5-4; d_call: TRBD1; cdr3_aa: CASSLDRGSPLHF; cdr3_nt: TGTGCCAGCAGCTTGGACAGGGGATCACCCCTCCACTTT
j_call: TRBJ2-7; clone_size: .; v_call: TRBV28; d_call: .; cdr3_aa: CASFSSLPGEQYF; cdr3_nt: TGTGCCAGCTTTAGCAGCCTTCCGGGCGAGCAGTACTTC
j_call: TRBJ1-1; clone_size: .; v_call: TRBV25-1; d_call: .; cdr3_aa: CASPTHPGKDRLRTEAFF; cdr3_nt: TGTGCCAGCCCAACCCATCCGGGAAAGGATAGGCTAAGAACTGAAGCTTTCTTT
j_call: TRBJ2-7; clone_size: once; v_call: TRBV29-1; d_call: TRBD1; cdr3_aa: CSVNRGYEQYF; cdr3_nt: TGCAGCGTTAACAGGGGTTACGAGCAGTACTTC
j_call: TRBJ1-3; clone_size: once; v_call: TRBV5-6; d_call: .; cdr3_aa: CASSLAGNSGNTIYF; cdr3_nt: TGTGCCAGCAGCTTAGCAGGGAACTCTGGAAACACCATATATTTT
j_call: TRBJ1-5; clone_size: .; v_call: TRBV21-1; d_call: .; cdr3_aa: CASSRETVKKISNQPQHF; cdr3_nt: TGTGCCAGCAGCAGAGAGACAGTAAAGAAGATAAGCAATCAGCCCCAGCATTTT
j_call: TRBJ1-1; clone_size: .; v_call: TRBV5-4; d_call: .; cdr3_aa: CASSLGPNEAFF; cdr3_nt: TGTGCCAGCAGCTTGGGGCCGAATGAAGCTTTCTTT
j_call: TRBJ1-2; clone_size: .; v_call: TRBV28; d_call: TRBD1; cdr3_aa: CASSLDGTGVGGYTF; cdr3_nt: TGTGCCAGCAGCCTCGACGGGACAGGGGTTGGAGGCTACACCTTC
j_call: TRBJ2-7; clone_size: .; v_call: TRBV19; d_call: .; cdr3_aa: CAASISFTTSYEQYF; cdr3_nt: TGTGCCGCCAGTATCTCCTTTACAACCTCCTACGAGCAGTACTTC
j_call: TRBJ1-2; clone_size: once; v_call: TRBV30; d_call: .; cdr3_aa: CAGTGGLYGYTF; cdr3_nt: TGTGCCGGGACCGGCGGACTCTATGGCTACACCTTC
j_call: TRBJ1-5; clone_size: .; v_call: TRBV3-1/TRBV3-2; d_call: .; cdr3_aa: CASSQDRFQPQHF; cdr3_nt: TGTGCCAGCAGCCAAGACAGGTTTCAGCCCCAGCATTTT
j_call: TRBJ2-2; clone_size: .; v_call: TRBV6-6; d_call: .; cdr3_aa: CATRQGSGELFF; cdr3_nt: TGTGCCACGCGCCAGGGATCCGGGGAGCTGTTTTTT
j_call: TRBJ2-1; clone_size: .; v_call: TRBV7-3; d_call: TRBD2; cdr3_aa: CASSRLAAKDEQFF; cdr3_nt: TGTGCCAGCAGCCGACTAGCGGCGAAGGATGAGCAGTTCTTC
j_call: TRBJ1-2; clone_size: .; v_call: TRBV2; d_call: .; cdr3_aa: CASSEGGYGYTF; cdr3_nt: TGTGCCAGCAGTGAGGGGGGATATGGCTACACCTTC
j_call: TRBJ2-7; clone_size: .; v_call: TRBV28; d_call: TRBD1; cdr3_aa: CASSSILGDRLYEQYF; cdr3_nt: TGTGCCAGCAGTTCCATCTTAGGGGACAGACTCTACGAGCAGTACTTC
j_call: TRBJ1-2; clone_size: once; v_call: TRBV28; d_call: .; cdr3_aa: CASSSAVTGYTF; cdr3_nt: TGTGCCAGCAGTTCGGCGGTCACCGGCTACACCTTC
j_call: TRBJ1-2; clone_size: once; v_call: TRBV10-2; d_call: TRBD1; cdr3_aa: CASATGGDGYTF; cdr3_nt: TGCGCCAGCGCGACAGGGGGCGATGGCTACACCTTC
j_call: TRBJ2-3; clone_size: .; v_call: TRBV19; d_call: .; cdr3_aa: CASSSSQRGTDTQYF; cdr3_nt: TGTGCCAGTAGTTCCTCCCAGCGTGGCACAGATACGCAGTATTTT
j_call: TRBJ2-1; clone_size: few; v_call: TRBV29-1; d_call: .; cdr3_aa: CSVGGMGLEQFF; cdr3_nt: TGCAGCGTAGGGGGCATGGGACTCGAGCAGTTCTTC
j_call: TRBJ2-5; clone_size: .; v_call: TRBV7-3; d_call: .; cdr3_aa: CASSMRGSGGELTQYF; cdr3_nt: TGTGCCAGCAGTATGAGGGGTAGCGGAGGGGAATTGACCCAGTACTTC